Sequencing of this T cell receptor beta chain was carried out in a study of CD8+CD57+ T cells in acquired aplastic anemia. Germline V gene lookup returns CDR1 SGHNT and CDR2 YYREEE (reference sequence). With 3 bases removed from V and 4 bases from J, the gap between germline ends came to 17 bases. The CDR3 consists of 15 residues. The template for TCR beta VDJ and CDR3 sequence profiling was genomic DNA. TCRdb called the reads again in MiXCR, with one record for every CDR3 protein. The sample includes under 250,000 distinct CDR3 sequences, around 32% of them seen just once. The sequence came from a human donor in good health, serving as a control. Sequenced material: sorted CD4+, CD8+, or CD8+CD57+ T cells (not recorded which) from PBMCs. V and J are TRBV5-4 and TRBJ2-7, with D tentatively TRBD2 (6 bases). CDR3: CASSSGGGRPYEQYF. In nucleotides, the CDR3 is TGTGCCAGCAGCTCCGGGGGTGGGAGGCCTTACGAGCAGTACTTC.